The 26 T cell receptor beta chains below all came from one sample that was sequenced in a study of CD8+ T cells in alopecia areata. Following extraction, RNA underwent reverse transcription to cDNA, which served as the sequencing template. This table comes from immunoSEQ multiplex PCR, and its TCRdb copy is limited to in-frame clones, with some not included. Altogether over 250,000 clones were found in the sample, and no singletons occur. Cells that came from pooled cutaneous lymph nodes were sorted using CD4, CD8alpha, NKG2D, NKG2ACE and other markers. Sequencing input: CD4+ T cells sorted from a lymph node. The receptors shown here come from a C3H/HeJ mouse with alopecia areata. The MHC haplotype of this mouse line is H2-k.

On this clone itself: Gene names are mouse gene names. The DNA ends 4 residues before the CDR3 does, and the rest of the CDR3 is filled in from the germline J gene. V usage is TRBV1 and J usage is TRBJ1-1, with a weak D call TRBD1 (6 bases). The CDR3 runs 16 residues. Germline lookup yields CDR1 NSQYPW and CDR2 LRSPGD (reference sequence). The V end was cut by 1 base, the J end by 0 bases, with 12 bases between. The CDR3 region is CTCSAGVGTPNTEVFF. Partial CDR3 DNA: TGCACCTGCAGTGCAGGGGTCGGGACACCAAACACA.

Concerning this clone itself: The genes and germline here are from mouse. The read gets to within 4 residues of the CDR3 end, and the germline J gene fills in the rest. The rearrangement joins TRBV13-2 to TRBJ2-1, with TRBD2 matching 14 bases. The V segment lost 1 base and the J segment 4 bases; nucleotides outside the gene matches: 7. Germline-derived CDR1 and CDR2 are NNHNN and SYGAGS (reference sequence). This CDR3 has 18 residues. CDR3 DNA (partial): TGTGCCAGCGGTGATCCCGGGACTGGGGGGGCTGGGTATGCT. This sequence encodes CASGDPGTGGAGYA. The CDR3 in full is CASGDPGTGGAGYAEQFF.

This clone was recorded at least ten times. The germline and genes are mouse ones. Read data end 4 residues before the CDR3 end; the end is taken from the germline J gene. The rearrangement uses TRBV1 and TRBJ1-2; tentatively, D is TRBD1 (5 bases). The CDR3 extends over 15 amino acids. V lost 0 bases and J lost 0, with 8 bases in between. Germline loops: CDR1 NSQYPW, CDR2 LRSPGD (reference sequence). The CDR3 DNA, read in part, is TGCACCTGCAGTGCAGATGCAGGGACAAACTCC. This gives the protein CTCSADAGTNS. The whole CDR3 sequence is CTCSADAGTNSDYTF. The complete variable domain, with remaining parts taken from reference TRBV1 and TRBJ1-2, reads VTLLEQNPRWRLVPRGQAVNLRCILKNSQYPWMSWYQQDLQKQLQWLFTLRSPGDKEVKSLPGADYLATRVTDTELRLQVANMSQGRTLYCTCSADAGTNSDYTFGSGTRLLVI.

This clone was seen a few times. Genes here carry mouse names. The read ends 4 residues before the CDR3 terminus; that terminus is restored from the germline J gene. The chain carries TRBV29 and TRBJ2-3, with D perhaps matching TRBD1 (6 bases). Between the trimmed V and J ends, which lost 0 bases and 1 base, there was a span of 11 bases. The germline CDR1 and CDR2 sequences are MSHET and SYDVDS. The CDR3 length is 16 residues. The CDR3 loop reads CASSLSLQGRAETLYF. The covered CDR3 bases are TGTGCTAGCAGTTTATCTCTCCAGGGGCGTGCAGAA.

About this clone: Mouse names are used for the genes. The CDR3 end is not reached by the read, which stops 4 residues before it; the germline J gene fills it in. The genes are TRBV13-3 and TRBJ2-5; 11 positions agree with TRBD2. Germline CDR1 reads NNHDY; CDR2 reads SYVADS. The CDR3 extends over 12 amino acids. CDR3 bases read: TGTGCCACCCGGGACTGGGGGGAC. It yields the protein CATRDWGD. In full, the CDR3 is CATRDWGDTQYF.

Regarding this clone: Genes and germline are mouse. The CDR3 extends 4 residues past the end of the read, so its final part is completed from the germline J gene. The chain joins TRBV13-1 to TRBJ2-2, with a weak D call TRBD1 (6 bases). CDR1 NSHNY and CDR2 SYGAGN come from the germline V gene. This CDR3 is built from 15 residues. The V end lost 3 bases, the J end lost 0 bases, and 9 bases lay between the germline ends. The CDR3 bases that were read are TGTGCCAGCAGTGGGGGGACATCAAACACCGGG. This translates into CASSGGTSNTG. In full, the CDR3 reads CASSGGTSNTGQLYF.

With respect to this clone: Gene names and germline refer to mouse. The missing CDR3 end, 4 residues past where the read stops, is filled in from the germline J gene. V is TRBV19 and J is TRBJ2-5; TRBD1 might be the D (6 bases). CDR1 and CDR2 (germline): FNHDT, SITEND (reference sequence). The CDR3 is 13 residues long. The CDR3 reads CASTHRGKDTQYF. CDR3 DNA, as far as it was read: TGTGCCAGCACTCATAGGGGGAAAGAC.

This clone was found a few times. Germline and genes here are mouse. The read halts 4 residues ahead of the CDR3 end, with the missing end drawn from the germline J gene. V and J are TRBV5 and TRBJ2-1; D is uncertain. The CDR3 runs 14 residues. The V gene lost 0 bases and the J gene lost 3 bases, with 6 bases spanning the gap. From germline, CDR1 is LGHNA and CDR2 YNLKQL (reference sequence). CDR3 amino acids: CASSQEQAYAEQFF. CDR3 DNA (partial): TGTGCCAGCAGCCAAGAGCAGGCCTATGCT.

In this sample, this clone turned up a few times. Germline and genes: mouse. The read falls 4 residues short of the CDR3 end, and the missing part is taken from the germline J gene. This chain joins TRBV17 and TRBJ2-7; tentative D call: TRBD1 (5 bases). The V gene's germline CDR1 is MNHDT and CDR2 YYDKIL. The CDR3 contains 13 residues. V shed 2 bases and J shed 3 bases, with 8 bases lying between them. The CDR3 here is CASSRRQNYEQYF. Incomplete CDR3 DNA: TGTGCTAGCAGTAGAAGACAGAACTAT.

A few counts support this clone. Mouse gene names apply. From the germline J gene comes the end of the CDR3, since the read stops 4 residues before it. Other DNA sequences in the same sample also yield this CDR3. The J gene is TRBJ2-7, the V gene TRBV13-1; 7 bases match TRBD1. The germline V gene encodes CDR1 NSHNY and CDR2 SYGAGN. V dropped 3 bases and J dropped 3; count of bases not matched to a gene: 3. This CDR3 has 13 amino acids. CDR3 bases read: TGTGCCAGCAGTGGCAGGGGGAGCTAT. Encoded protein: CASSGRGSY. From start to end, the CDR3 is CASSGRGSYEQYF.

As for this clone: Gene names are the mouse ones. The read falls 4 residues short of the CDR3 end, and the missing part is taken from the germline J gene. V and J are TRBV19 and TRBJ2-5; 9 bases map to TRBD1. This CDR3 comprises 14 residues. Germline V gene lookup returns CDR1 FNHDT and CDR2 SITEND (reference sequence). CDR3 DNA (partial): TGTGCCAGCAGTATCGACAGGGGGAGAGAC. It translates to CASSIDRGRD. The CDR3 as a whole reads CASSIDRGRDTQYF.

Of note for this clone: The gene symbols are mouse symbols. From the germline J gene comes the end of the CDR3, since the read stops 4 residues before it. V gene TRBV12-1 combines with J gene TRBJ2-1, with 9 bases fitting TRBD2. The length of the CDR3 is 18 residues. Germline V lookup: CDR1 SGHSN, CDR2 HYEKVE. Trimming cost V 0 bases and J 2 bases; bases outside gene matches: 10. The sequenced part of the CDR3 DNA is TGTGCCAGCTCTCTCGTTCCTGGGGGGGACAGAGACTATGCT. This codes for CASSLVPGGDRDYA. The complete CDR3 protein is CASSLVPGGDRDYAEQFF.

This clone has at least ten counts. Gene names are the mouse ones. The read ends 4 residues before the CDR3 terminus; that terminus is restored from the germline J gene. Other nucleotide sequences from this sample produce the same CDR3. This chain connects TRBV17 to TRBJ2-2, with TRBD2 identical over 12 bases. The CDR3 consists of 15 residues. V trimming: 6 bases; J trimming: 3 bases; junction bases outside the gene matches: 2. CDR1 MNHDT and CDR2 YYDKIL come from the germline V gene. The sequenced CDR3 bases are TGTGCTAGCAGCCGGACTGGGGGGGACACCGGG. Protein sequence: CASSRTGGDTG. The whole CDR3 protein reads CASSRTGGDTGQLYF. The full variable domain, its missing parts supplied by reference TRBV17 and TRBJ2-2, is DTTVKQNPRYKLARVGKPVNLICSQTMNHDTMYWYQKKPNQAPKLLLFYYDKILNREADTFEKFQSSRPNNSFCSLYIGSAGLEYSAMYLCASSRTGGDTGQLYFGEGSKLTVL.

Comments on this clone: Any gene name here is a mouse gene name. The missing CDR3 end, 4 residues past where the read stops, is filled in from the germline J gene. The chain links TRBV12-1 to TRBJ1-2; D uncertain. V was cut by 4 bases and J by 3 bases, with 5 bases left in between. Germline CDR1 reads SGHSN; CDR2 reads HYEKVE. The CDR3 is made up of 11 amino acids. The CDR3 protein is CASSVDSDYTF. CDR3 bases read: TGTGCCAGCTCGGTGGACTCC.

Regarding this clone: All gene names here are mouse names. Sequencing ends 4 residues short of the CDR3 end; the germline J gene provides the rest. The genes are TRBV13-1 and TRBJ2-2; weak D call: TRBD2 (6 bases). V gave up 3 bases and J gave up 0 bases, with 9 bases separating them. The CDR3 totals 15 residues. Germline values: CDR1 NSHNY, CDR2 SYGAGN. CDR3: CASSAGLSNTGQLYF. The CDR3 bases that were read are TGTGCCAGCAGTGCGGGACTTTCAAACACCGGG.

This clone has a handful of counts. Genes and germline are mouse. Read data end 4 residues before the CDR3 end; the end is taken from the germline J gene. V and J are TRBV17 and TRBJ2-7; 7 nucleotides agree with TRBD1. This CDR3 contains 12 residues. In germline, CDR1 is MNHDT, CDR2 YYDKIL. The CDR3 here is CASSKQGYEQYF. The CDR3 bases that were read are TGTGCTAGCAGTAAACAGGGGTAT.

This clone was seen a handful of times. Genes and germline are mouse. The observed sequence ends 4 residues before the CDR3 terminus, with the missing tail filled in from the germline J gene. The rearrangement joins TRBV13-1 to TRBJ2-1, with D maybe TRBD1 (6 bases). This CDR3 has 13 amino acids. V was shortened by 6 bases and J by 3 bases, with 10 bases between the two germline ends. From germline, CDR1 is NSHNY and CDR2 SYGAGN. The CDR3 sequence is CASTRGLYAEQFF. The CDR3 DNA, read in part, is TGTGCCAGCACCAGGGGCCTCTATGCT.

This clone showed up just a few times. Gene labels here are mouse ones. From the germline J gene comes the end of the CDR3, since the read stops 4 residues before it. The genes are TRBV1 and TRBJ2-7, with D perhaps matching TRBD1 (6 bases). V lost 1 base and J 1 base, leaving 11 bases between the germline ends. In germline, CDR1 is NSQYPW, CDR2 LRSPGD (reference sequence). This CDR3 has 15 amino acids. The CDR3 sequence: CTCSAGIGQSYEQYF. CDR3 bases read: TGCACCTGCAGTGCAGGTATTGGACAGTCCTAT.

As for this clone: Mouse gene names and germline throughout. The read finishes 4 residues shy of the CDR3 end, and the germline J gene is used to complete it. This rearrangement joins TRBV31 to TRBJ2-1, with D unresolved. Trimming cost V 0 bases and J 0 bases, with 9 bases left between them. The CDR3 loop spans 15 amino acids. CDR1 and CDR2 (germline): GKSSPN, SITVG. The CDR3 DNA, read in part, is TGTGCCTGGAGTCTGAGGAGGGTTAACTATGCT. This codes for CAWSLRRVNYA. The whole CDR3 sequence reads CAWSLRRVNYAEQFF.

This clone showed up just a few times. Gene names are mouse gene names. The read gets to within 4 residues of the CDR3 end, and the germline J gene fills in the rest. This chain connects TRBV5 to TRBJ2-7; 10 nucleotides agree with TRBD2. Trimming cost V 3 bases and J 2 bases; bases outside gene matches: 4. The CDR3 covers 15 residues. Germline assignment: CDR1 LGHNA and CDR2 YNLKQL (reference sequence). The CDR3 bases that were read are TGTGCCAGCAGCCAGACGGGACTGGGGACCTAT. Translating it yields CASSQTGLGTY. The entire CDR3 protein reads CASSQTGLGTYEQYF.

A note on this clone: The germline and genes are mouse ones. This CDR3 reads CASSETEDTQYF. The part of the CDR3 DNA that was read is TGTGCCAGCAGTGAGACAGAAGAC. The chain joins TRBV13-1 to TRBJ2-5; TRBD1 is a possible D gene (5 bases). The CDR3 end is not reached by the read, which stops 4 residues before it; the germline J gene fills it in. The germline gives CDR1 NSHNY, CDR2 SYGAGN. The CDR3 loop spans 12 amino acids.

Notes on this clone: Gene names refer to mouse genes. The DNA ends 4 residues before the CDR3 does, and the rest of the CDR3 is filled in from the germline J gene. The chain links TRBV19 to TRBJ2-1, with 9 bases that match TRBD1. Per the germline V gene, CDR1 is FNHDT and CDR2 is SITEND (reference sequence). This CDR3 has 15 residues. The trim removed 5 bases at V and 1 base at J, leaving 4 bases unmatched. The CDR3 bases that were read are TGTGCCAGCAGAAACAGGGGGCGGAACTATGCT. Protein: CASRNRGRNYA. The whole CDR3 protein is CASRNRGRNYAEQFF.

Concerning this clone: Gene names follow the mouse nomenclature. The read ends 4 residues before the CDR3 terminus; that terminus is restored from the germline J gene. The rearrangement joins TRBV13-1 to TRBJ2-1, with D perhaps matching TRBD1 (6 bases). V was shortened by 3 bases and J by 5 bases, with 12 bases between the two germline ends. CDR1 is NSHNY and CDR2 is SYGAGN in the germline V gene. CDR3 length: 14 residues. The covered CDR3 bases are TGTGCCAGCAGTGGCCACAGGGTGGATGCT. This codes for CASSGHRVDA. The CDR3 as a whole reads CASSGHRVDAEQFF.

Worth noting for this clone: Gene names and germline refer to mouse. The read falls 3 residues short of the CDR3 end, and the missing part is taken from the germline J gene. This sample includes further DNA sequences coding for the same CDR3. J is TRBJ1-6 and V is TRBV13-3, with a weak D call TRBD1 (6 bases). TRBJ1-6 is filed as an ORF, its function uncertain. Germline V lookup: CDR1 NNHDY, CDR2 SYVADS. V was trimmed by 3 bases and J by 3 bases, leaving 7 bases between them. The CDR3 extends over 14 amino acids. The sequenced CDR3 bases are TGTGCCAGCAGTGCAGGGGTCTATAATTCGCCC. The encoded protein is CASSAGVYNSP. The whole CDR3 protein is CASSAGVYNSPLYF.

In this sample, this clone turned up a few times. Gene names are mouse gene names. The read ends 4 residues early relative to the CDR3; the germline J gene fills the gap. V gene TRBV19 combines with J gene TRBJ2-1; 8 bases map to TRBD2. CDR1 and CDR2 from the germline V gene are FNHDT and SITEND (reference sequence). With 5 bases clipped from V and 0 bases from J, the junction kept 4 bases outside the gene matches. The CDR3 has 15 residues. The sequenced CDR3 bases are TGTGCCAGCAGGAGACTGGGGCCTAACTATGCT. Its translation is CASRRLGPNYA. The entire CDR3 protein reads CASRRLGPNYAEQFF.

As regards this clone: The gene names here belong to mouse. The read gets to within 4 residues of the CDR3 end, and the germline J gene fills in the rest. The chain couples TRBV31 to TRBJ2-2; TRBD1 is a possible D gene (7 bases). Germline values: CDR1 GKSSPN, CDR2 SITVG. The CDR3 runs to 14 residues. CDR3 sequence: CAWSLEGANGQLYF. The DNA read from the CDR3 is TGTGCCTGGAGTCTAGAGGGGGCGAACGGG.